These T cell receptor beta chains were read from a single sample in a study of T-cell reconstitution after alpha-beta-depleted transplantation in children. TCRdb ran MiXCR on the PCR reads and lists one entry per CDR3 protein. The sample shows about 640,000 distinct CDR3 sequences, about 15% of them seen only once. The material was PBMCs from the stem cell graft donor, obtained from the stem cell graft. The receptors were gathered from a human donor who donated a stem cell graft to a child with acute myeloid leukemia. Both conserved end residues are trimmed from each CDR3. The order of the fields is J gene, clone size, V gene, CDR3 protein. Expanded clones get a size class; other rows say once, few or many, or leave the size out.

J gene: TRBJ2-7; clone size: .; V gene: TRBV20-1; CDR3 protein: SAIYRVDEQY
J gene: TRBJ2-1; clone size: many; V gene: TRBV15; CDR3 protein: ATRALGSYNEQF
J gene: TRBJ1-1; clone size: many; V gene: TRBV7-3; CDR3 protein: ASSVSGASTEAF
J gene: TRBJ2-7; clone size: many; V gene: TRBV20-1; CDR3 protein: SARVGQAPYSYEQY
J gene: TRBJ1-5; clone size: many; V gene: TRBV20-1; CDR3 protein: SARGQGTQPQH
J gene: TRBJ2-7; clone size: .; V gene: TRBV27; CDR3 protein: ASSSDRGVSYEQY
J gene: TRBJ2-3; clone size: few; V gene: TRBV20-1; CDR3 protein: SAAPLSALRGTDTQY
J gene: TRBJ2-1; clone size: .; V gene: TRBV3-1; CDR3 protein: ASSQVSSYNEQF
J gene: TRBJ1-1; clone size: few; V gene: TRBV7-8; CDR3 protein: ASSSGPLEAF
J gene: TRBJ1-6; clone size: .; V gene: TRBV7-2; CDR3 protein: ASSLESLSPLH
J gene: TRBJ2-7; clone size: .; V gene: TRBV30; CDR3 protein: AWSVPGTGGYEQY
J gene: TRBJ1-2; clone size: many; V gene: TRBV20-1; CDR3 protein: SALDGYT
J gene: TRBJ1-1; clone size: .; V gene: TRBV12-3/TRBV12-4; CDR3 protein: ASTTEQTQGTEAF
J gene: TRBJ2-5; clone size: .; V gene: TRBV5-1; CDR3 protein: ASSLGLDRAGVKTQY
J gene: TRBJ2-1; clone size: many; V gene: TRBV27; CDR3 protein: ASSLAGGSNEQF
J gene: TRBJ2-5; clone size: .; V gene: TRBV18; CDR3 protein: ASSPESETQY
J gene: TRBJ1-2; clone size: .; V gene: TRBV28; CDR3 protein: ASSSPGLNYGYT
J gene: TRBJ2-5; clone size: many; V gene: TRBV5-1; CDR3 protein: ASSPSRNQETQY
J gene: TRBJ1-4; clone size: .; V gene: TRBV5-4; CDR3 protein: ASSLGREGTPSGLTNETLF
J gene: TRBJ2-3; clone size: many; V gene: TRBV15; CDR3 protein: ATSRTSGGADTQY
J gene: TRBJ1-2; clone size: many; V gene: TRBV20-1; CDR3 protein: SARGTGGTNGYT
J gene: TRBJ2-3; clone size: many; V gene: TRBV7-9; CDR3 protein: ASTPVRTNGADTQY
J gene: TRBJ2-3; clone size: few; V gene: TRBV20-1; CDR3 protein: SARRRTSGGGSTDTQY
J gene: TRBJ2-2; clone size: .; V gene: TRBV12-3/TRBV12-4; CDR3 protein: ASRQGYGGELF
J gene: TRBJ2-1; clone size: few; V gene: TRBV7-2; CDR3 protein: ASSLGQGDLKQF
J gene: TRBJ1-1; clone size: .; V gene: TRBV18; CDR3 protein: ASSPIRQGNTEAF
J gene: TRBJ2-7; clone size: .; V gene: TRBV20-1; CDR3 protein: SAAGGRATYEQY
J gene: TRBJ2-1; clone size: many; V gene: TRBV29-1; CDR3 protein: SVEGGQDSYNEQF
J gene: TRBJ1-2; clone size: .; V gene: TRBV20-1; CDR3 protein: SARETGTGYT
J gene: TRBJ2-7; clone size: many; V gene: TRBV6-6; CDR3 protein: ASRRDSREQY
J gene: TRBJ1-2; clone size: .; V gene: TRBV15; CDR3 protein: ATSREPGTYYGYT
J gene: TRBJ1-1; clone size: many; V gene: TRBV4-2; CDR3 protein: ASSQGQRNTEAF
J gene: TRBJ1-6; clone size: many; V gene: TRBV20-1; CDR3 protein: SAILPGQGRSPLH